This T cell receptor beta chain was obtained from a study of blood T cell repertoires in COVID-19. The wider study: Samples representing acute and convalescent COVID-19 were sourced from the United States, Italy and Spain.

Participants, about 18 to 90 years old, spanned about two dozen US areas. In assigning cohorts, the study relied on participant-reported clinical history. TCRdb's table, derived via immunoSEQ multiplex PCR, lists solely in-frame clones and lacks some. The sample includes approximately 270,000 clones, approximately 90% of them seen just once. From germline, CDR1 is GTSNPN and CDR2 SVGIG (reference sequence). The CDR3 runs 14 residues. Trimming removed 4 bases from V and 4 bases from J; junction bases left unmatched: 3. The TCR comes from a woman younger than 45 with acute COVID-19. V is TRBV30 and J is TRBJ2-1; 11 bases fit TRBD2. The specimen sequenced was PBMCs or T cells enriched from blood (not recorded which). CDR3: CAWTGTSGYNEQFF. In DNA form, the CDR3 reads TGTGCCTGGACCGGGACTAGCGGTTACAATGAGCAGTTCTTC.